The next 27 T cell receptor beta chains were all read from a single sample in a study of T cell responses to AZD1222 COVID-19 vaccine. Generated by immunoSEQ multiplex PCR, the TCRdb table keeps only in-frame clones and is missing some. The sample holds about 130,000 clones, more than 70% seen once. The sample was peripheral blood, taken on day 0 of AZD1222 vaccination. Source of these receptors: an adult in good health.

The V gene is TRBV28, the J gene TRBJ1-2; D unclear. The germline V gene encodes CDR1 MDHEN and CDR2 SYDVKM. The CDR3 extends over 15 amino acids. V lost 1 base, J lost 3 bases, and 12 bases lay in between. The CDR3 DNA sequence: TGTGCCAGCAGTTTATTTCCCGACGGGGACTATGGCTACACCTTC. This codes for CASSLFPDGDYGYTF.

The chain is built from TRBV5-6 and TRBJ1-1; the D is unclear. V was shortened by 5 bases and J by 2 bases, with 4 bases between the two germline ends. CDR3 length equals 11 residues. CDR1 and CDR2 from the germline V gene are SGHDT and YYEEEE. CDR3: CASSTNTEAFF. The CDR3, as DNA: TGTGCCAGCAGTACTAACACTGAAGCTTTCTTT.

This clone turned up a few times. This rearrangement joins TRBV28 to TRBJ1-2, with no clear D. This CDR3 spans 12 amino acids. Germline V gene sequence: CDR1 MDHEN, CDR2 SYDVKM. V lost 3 bases and J lost 1, with 3 bases in between. CDR3 bases: TGTGCCAGCAGTTTGGTTAACTATGGCTACACCTTC. Translated: CASSLVNYGYTF.

This clone appeared a few times. The chain joins TRBV5-5 to TRBJ2-6, with no clear D. CDR3 length: 13 residues. CDR1 and CDR2 (germline): SGHKS, YYEKEE (reference sequence). V was shortened by 4 bases and J by 4 bases, with 6 bases between the two germline ends. The CDR3 loop is CASSGYGANVLTF. The DNA of the CDR3 is TGTGCCAGCAGCGGCTACGGGGCCAACGTCCTGACTTTC.

This clone was counted only a few times. The gene calls are TRBV7-3 and TRBJ2-2, with D possibly matching TRBD1 (6 bases). The germline CDR1 and CDR2 sequences are SGHTA and FQGTGA. V was shortened by 1 base and J by 7 bases, with 13 bases between the two germline ends. The CDR3 consists of 15 residues. CDR3 in amino acids: CASSLMGTGLGELFF. For the CDR3, the DNA is TGTGCCAGCAGCTTAATGGGAACAGGGCTCGGGGAGCTGTTTTTT.

CDR3 sequence: CAWRGGFGQGVPSSYNSPLHF. CDR3 bases: TGTGCCTGGAGGGGAGGTTTTGGACAAGGAGTTCCAAGCTCCTATAATTCACCCCTCCACTTT. The rearrangement joins TRBV30 to TRBJ1-6; TRBD1 might be the D (5 bases). V lost 3 bases and J 0 bases, leaving 27 bases between the germline ends. The CDR3 is made up of 21 amino acids. Germline loops: CDR1 GTSNPN, CDR2 SVGIG (reference sequence).

This chain links TRBV3-1 (or the pseudogene TRBV3-2) with TRBJ2-3; the D gene could be TRBD1 or TRBD2 (6 bases each). This CDR3 has 13 amino acids. V was trimmed by 4 bases and J by 6 bases, leaving 11 bases between them. Germline lookup yields CDR1 LGHDT and CDR2 YNNKEL (reference sequence). CDR3 DNA: TGTGCCAGCAGCCCCGGGGGCTTGGATACGCAGTATTTT. It is translated as CASSPGGLDTQYF.

The chain employs TRBV11-1 and TRBJ2-5; D might be TRBD1 or TRBD2, each matching 5 bases. V shed 7 bases and J shed 1 base, with 16 bases lying between them. The CDR3 has 15 amino acids. Germline V CDR1 and CDR2: SGHAT, FQDESV (reference sequence). The CDR3 nucleotides are TGTGCCAGCAAACTACACGGGGCGTCCCAAGAGACCCAGTACTTC. Residues: CASKLHGASQETQYF.

This chain joins TRBV6-2 or TRBV6-3 and TRBJ1-5, with unresolved D. Deletions cut 5 bases from V and 6 bases from J, with 8 bases between. Germline values: CDR1 MNHEY, CDR2 SVGEGT. The CDR3 has 12 amino acids. The CDR3 bases are TGTGCCAGCAGTCTCCCCATTCAGCCCCAGCATTTT. It yields the protein CASSLPIQPQHF.

The chain employs TRBV24-1 and TRBJ2-2; no firm D call. The CDR3 is 15 amino acids. Germline CDR1 and CDR2: KGHDR and SFDVKD. Trimming stripped 5 bases from V and 1 base from J, with 10 bases between. CDR3 nucleotides: TGTGCCACCAGTGCCGTCAACAGGAACACCGGGGAGCTGTTTTTT. It translates to CATSAVNRNTGELFF.

The chain carries TRBV10-3 and TRBJ1-5; D possibly corresponds to TRBD1 (6 bases). CDR1 ENHRY and CDR2 SYGVKD come from the germline V gene. CDR3 length: 13 amino acids. The V end lost 5 bases, the J end lost 4 bases, and 9 bases lay between the germline ends. CDR3 nucleotides: TGTGCCATCAGTCCGGACAGAAATCAGCCCCAGCATTTT. It is translated as CAISPDRNQPQHF.

Only one count was recorded for this clone. V gene TRBV9 combines with J gene TRBJ1-1, with 9 nucleotides matching TRBD1. Trimming removed 2 bases from V and 8 bases from J; junction bases left unmatched: 10. The CDR3 loop spans 15 amino acids. The germline V gene has CDR1 SGDLS and CDR2 YYNGEE. The CDR3 is CASSVWGTGGGEAFF. CDR3 in DNA: TGTGCCAGCAGCGTTTGGGGCACAGGGGGCGGAGAAGCTTTCTTT.

This clone was recorded only once. This chain uses TRBV6-1 with TRBJ2-1; D ambiguous. V gave up 2 bases and J gave up 12 bases, with 17 bases separating them. CDR1 and CDR2 (germline): MNHNS, SASEGT. The CDR3 totals 14 residues. CDR3 nucleotide sequence: TGTGCCAGCAGTGAAAATCTGAACGGCGTAGGGCAGTTCTTC. This sequence encodes CASSENLNGVGQFF.

This chain uses TRBV28 with TRBJ1-4; tentative D call: TRBD1 (5 bases). This CDR3 is 13 amino acids long. Germline assignment: CDR1 MDHEN and CDR2 SYDVKM. Trimming pared 4 bases from V and 6 bases from J, leaving 9 bases between. The CDR3 sequence: CASSSGRDEKLFF. In DNA form, the CDR3 reads TGTGCCAGCAGTTCAGGGAGGGATGAAAAACTGTTTTTT.

The chain combines TRBV4-2 with TRBJ1-6; 9 bases map to TRBD1. V lost 1 base, J lost 7 bases, and 5 bases stayed unmatched. CDR1 LGHNA and CDR2 YNFKEQ come from the germline V gene. The CDR3 is 16 amino acids. The CDR3 bases are TGTGCCAGCAGCCAAGGACAGGGGGTCCTAAATTCACCCCTCCACTTT. Encoded protein: CASSQGQGVLNSPLHF.

This chain connects TRBV5-4 to TRBJ1-4, with 7 bases lining up with TRBD1. J gave up 3 bases and V 3 bases, and 2 bases lay outside the gene matches. In germline, CDR1 is SGHNT, CDR2 YYREEE (reference sequence). The CDR3 runs to 14 residues. CDR3 nucleotide sequence: TGTGCCAGCAGCTCGCAGGGGGCTAATGAAAAACTGTTTTTT. It is translated as CASSSQGANEKLFF. Together with reference TRBV5-4 and TRBJ1-4, the CDR3 gives the full variable domain: ETGVTQSPTHLIKTRGQQVTLRCSSQSGHNTVSWYQQALGQGPQFIFQYYREEENGRGNFPPRFSGLQFPNYSSELNVNALELDDSALYLCASSSQGANEKLFFGSGTQLSVL.

CDR3 bases: TGTGCCAGCAGCTTAATGTGGGATTCACCCCTCCACTTT. Translating gives CASSLMWDSPLHF. This chain joins TRBV7-8 and TRBJ1-6; D remains unclear. CDR1 and CDR2 (germline): SGHVS, FQNEAQ. The CDR3 totals 13 residues. Trimming stripped 2 bases from V and 8 bases from J, with 7 bases between. The entire variable domain, with the rest obtained from reference TRBV7-8 and TRBJ1-6, is as follows: GAGVSQSPRYKVAKRGQDVALRCDPISGHVSLFWYQQALGQGPEFLTYFQNEAQLDKSGLPSDRFFAERPEGSVSTLKIQRTQQEDSAVYLCASSLMWDSPLHFGNGTRLTVT.

The rearrangement joins TRBV28 to TRBJ1-5; D gene unclear. This CDR3 is built from 12 residues. Germline V gene data show CDR1 as MDHEN and CDR2 as SYDVKM. Trimming took off 8 bases at V and 7 bases at J, with 12 bases between the two ends. The CDR3 region is CASHAGWQPQHF. In nucleotides, the CDR3 is TGTGCCAGCCACGCGGGCTGGCAGCCCCAGCATTTT.

This sequence joins TRBV27 and TRBJ1-1, with a possible D match to TRBD1 (6 bases). Trimming took off 5 bases at V and 6 bases at J, with 16 bases between the two ends. The CDR3 is made up of 14 amino acids. CDR1 is MNHEY and CDR2 is SMNVEV in the germline V gene (reference sequence). CDR3 amino acids: CASSPRGGNAEAFF. CDR3 nucleotide sequence: TGTGCCAGCAGTCCGAGGGGGGGGAATGCTGAAGCTTTCTTT.

The chain recombines TRBV29-1 with TRBJ1-4; 7 nucleotides agree with TRBD1. Germline V lookup: CDR1 SQVTM, CDR2 ANQGSEA. V was clipped by 5 bases and J by 8 bases; unmatched bases: 11. The length of the CDR3 is 14 residues. The CDR3 region is CSVTGTARDEKLFF. The DNA for the CDR3 is TGCAGCGTTACCGGGACAGCCAGGGACGAAAAACTGTTTTTT.

The chain has TRBV19 and TRBJ1-2; TRBD1 matches 7 bases. This CDR3 has 14 amino acids. V trimming: 4 bases; J trimming: 4 bases; junction bases outside the gene matches: 6. Germline V gene lookup returns CDR1 LNHDA and CDR2 SQIVND (reference sequence). CDR3 residues: CASSTGQEIYGYTF. The CDR3 DNA follows: TGTGCCAGTAGTACCGGACAGGAGATCTATGGCTACACCTTC.

The rearrangement links TRBV4-1 to TRBJ1-5; D is unresolved. The CDR3 loop spans 15 amino acids. The V end was cut by 3 bases, the J end by 5 bases, with 14 bases between. Germline V CDR1 and CDR2: MGHRA, YSYEKL. The CDR3 sequence is CASSHPDRLYQPQHF. The CDR3 DNA reads TGCGCCAGCAGCCACCCGGACCGACTATATCAGCCCCAGCATTTT.

This chain joins TRBV9 and TRBJ1-2, with TRBD1 matching over 7 bases. The V gene's germline CDR1 is SGDLS and CDR2 YYNGEE. The ends lost 2 bases at V and 6 bases at J; junction bases unmatched: 4. The CDR3 length is 13 residues. The CDR3 here is CASSVRGGDGYTF. DNA of the CDR3: TGTGCCAGCAGCGTCCGAGGGGGCGATGGCTACACCTTC.

The rearrangement joins TRBV27 to TRBJ2-2, with D unclear. Germline V gene lookup returns CDR1 MNHEY and CDR2 SMNVEV (reference sequence). The ends were cut back, 5 bases at V and 4 bases at J, with 11 bases in the middle. CDR3 length: 14 residues. CDR3 nucleotides: TGTGCCAGCAGTCCATTGGGTGTCACCGGGGAGCTGTTTTTT. This translates into CASSPLGVTGELFF.

The genes are TRBV9 and TRBJ1-4; 8 bases align to TRBD1. With 4 bases clipped from V and 7 bases from J, the junction kept 9 bases outside the gene matches. The CDR3 has 15 amino acids. Germline V CDR1 and CDR2: SGDLS, YYNGEE. The CDR3: CASSTAGDRGEKLFF. CDR3 nucleotides: TGTGCCAGCAGCACCGCAGGTGACAGGGGTGAAAAACTGTTTTTT.

This sequence joins TRBV5-6 and TRBJ1-2; D may be TRBD1 (5 bases). In germline, CDR1 is SGHDT, CDR2 YYEEEE. This CDR3 comprises 15 residues. V was shortened by 6 bases and J by 0 bases, with 15 bases between the two germline ends. As DNA, the CDR3 is TGTGCCAGCAAACCCGGGGACGGTCCTAACTATGGCTACACCTTC. Translation gives CASKPGDGPNYGYTF.

The rearrangement uses TRBV28 and TRBJ1-2; tentatively, D is TRBD1 (5 bases). Germline V lookup: CDR1 MDHEN, CDR2 SYDVKM. CDR3 length equals 13 residues. With 3 bases removed from V and 11 bases from J, the gap between germline ends came to 16 bases. The CDR3 nucleotides read TGTGCCAGCAGTTTGACAGATGGGATGGGGTACACCTTC. It codes for CASSLTDGMGYTF.